These 14 T cell receptor beta chains originate from one sample sequenced in a study of early T cells in non-severe SARS-CoV-2 infection. TCRdb used MiXCR to reprocess the 5' RACE reads, holding one entry per CDR3 protein. The data show 65,000 to 70,000 distinct CDR3 sequences, more than 10% seen once. The sample taken for sequencing was whole blood. The receptors were gathered from an adult who was a healthcare worker with PCR-confirmed SARS-CoV-2 infection or an uninfected control (not recorded which).

By share of the sample, this clonotype is medium-sized (0.01 to 0.1%). The chain is built from TRBV7-6 and TRBJ2-1, with 8 nucleotides matching TRBD1. Germline V lookup: CDR1 SGHVS, CDR2 FNYEAQ. The CDR3 length is 15 residues. The V gene end was trimmed by 0 bases and the J gene end by 6 bases; junction bases not matched to a gene: 4. CDR3 residues: CASSLAGTGLNEQFF. The DNA for the CDR3 is TGTGCCAGCAGCTTAGCCGGGACAGGACTCAATGAGCAGTTCTTC.

The gene calls are TRBV10-2 and TRBJ2-3; D ambiguous. This CDR3 contains 14 residues. Germline V CDR1 and CDR2: WSHSY, SAAADI. Deletions cut 4 bases from V and 0 bases from J, with 8 bases between. The CDR3 region is CASSGLGSTDTQYF. CDR3 sequence (DNA): TGCGCCAGCAGTGGTCTGGGGAGCACAGATACGCAGTATTTT.

The chain employs TRBV3-1 and TRBJ1-1; D is undetermined. The CDR3 consists of 13 residues. V lost 6 bases, J lost 0 bases, and 8 bases lay in between. The germline V gene encodes CDR1 LGHDT and CDR2 YNNKEL (reference sequence). The CDR3 DNA reads TGTGCCAGCAGATCCCGGATGAACACTGAAGCTTTCTTT. Translation: CASRSRMNTEAFF.

This chain uses TRBV2 with TRBJ1-2; D is unclear. Germline lookup yields CDR1 SNHLY and CDR2 FYNNEI. The V end was cut by 6 bases, the J end by 4 bases, with 9 bases between. The CDR3 has 12 amino acids. As DNA, the CDR3 is TGTGCCAGCAGACAGATCGTCTATGGCTACACCTTC. It encodes CASRQIVYGYTF.

This clonotype was seen a few times. The chain has TRBV10-3 and TRBJ2-5, with TRBD2 identical over 10 bases. The CDR3 is 14 amino acids. Germline CDR1 is ENHRY and CDR2 is SYGVKD. V trimming: 6 bases; J trimming: 2 bases; junction bases outside the gene matches: 3. CDR3 residues: CAIRHSGGQETQYF. The CDR3 nucleotides are TGTGCCATCAGACATAGCGGGGGGCAAGAGACCCAGTACTTC.

This clonotype was detected only a few times. The chain uses TRBV30 and TRBJ1-2; no clear D. The CDR3 runs 11 residues. V lost 4 bases and J lost 4, with 7 bases in between. Germline V gene sequence: CDR1 GTSNPN, CDR2 SVGIG (reference sequence). The CDR3 protein is CAWTGLYGYTF. CDR3 nucleotide sequence: TGTGCCTGGACAGGACTCTATGGCTACACCTTC.

This clonotype was seen a few times. The chain is built from TRBV23-1 and TRBJ2-7, with TRBD1 identical over 8 bases. TRBV23-1 is noted as an ORF with a role that remains uncertain. This CDR3 is built from 17 residues. With V trimmed by 2 bases and J by 4 bases, 13 bases remained unmatched. The CDR3, as DNA: TGCGCCAGCAGTCAAAATCTCCGGACAGGGCCAGGGTACGAGCAGTACTTC. Amino acid sequence: CASSQNLRTGPGYEQYF.

This clonotype occurred many times. The chain employs TRBV7-9 and TRBJ1-1, with D unresolved. This CDR3 is built from 13 residues. Between the trimmed V and J ends, which lost 6 bases and 1 base, there was a span of 9 bases. The V gene's germline CDR1 is SEHNR and CDR2 FQNEAQ (reference sequence). CDR3 coding DNA: TGTGCCAGCAGTTTAAGCGGGAACACTGAAGCTTTCTTT. This encodes CASSLSGNTEAFF.

The chain couples TRBV30 to TRBJ1-1; 7 bases align to TRBD1. The germline gives CDR1 GTSNPN, CDR2 SVGIG (reference sequence). This CDR3 region has 15 residues. The V gene end was trimmed by 1 base and the J gene end by 0 bases; junction bases not matched to a gene: 5. The CDR3 loop reads CAWSAPDRLNTEAFF. The CDR3 nucleotides are TGTGCCTGGAGTGCTCCGGACAGGCTGAACACTGAAGCTTTCTTT.

The chain recombines TRBV11-2 with TRBJ2-1; tentative D call: TRBD2 (6 bases). V was pared by 5 bases and J by 5 bases, with 16 bases between. The germline V gene has CDR1 SGHAT and CDR2 FQNNGV. The CDR3 loop spans 15 amino acids. This CDR3 is CASSRGTFLDNEQFF. As DNA, the CDR3 is TGTGCCAGCAGCCGGGGGACTTTCTTAGACAATGAGCAGTTCTTC. Filled out from reference TRBV11-2 and TRBJ2-1, the complete variable domain reads EAGVAQSPRYKIIEKRQSVAFWCNPISGHATLYWYQQILGQGPKLLIQFQNNGVVDDSQLPKDRFSAERLKGVDSTLKIQPAKLEDSAVYLCASSRGTFLDNEQFFGPGTRLTVL.

This clonotype was counted between two and nine times. In nucleotides, the CDR3 is TGCGCCAGCAGCTTGGGTAGCGGGGGAGCCCTGAAGACCCAGTACTTC. It translates to CASSLGSGGALKTQYF. The V call is TRBV5-1, the J call TRBJ2-5; 9 bases are a match to TRBD2. The CDR3 has 16 amino acids. The germline gives CDR1 SGHRS, CDR2 YFSETQ. Germline trimming cut 0 bases from V and 6 bases from J; bases unmatched to any gene: 9. Based on the CDR3 plus reference TRBV5-1 and TRBJ2-5, the full variable domain is KAGVTQTPRYLIKTRGQQVTLSCSPISGHRSVSWYQQTPGQGLQFLFEYFSETQRNKGNFPGRFSGRQFSNSRSEMNVSTLELGDSALYLCASSLGSGGALKTQYFGPGTRLLVL.

This clonotype was counted at least ten times. The V gene is TRBV7-6, the J gene TRBJ1-1; no reliable D call. This CDR3 is built from 16 residues. V was trimmed by 4 bases and J by 1 base, leaving 16 bases between them. Germline V gene data show CDR1 as SGHVS and CDR2 as FNYEAQ. The CDR3 reads CASSSHGLTPNTEAFF. CDR3 nucleotide sequence: TGTGCCAGCAGCTCGCACGGCCTTACCCCGAACACTGAAGCTTTCTTT. The variable domain in full, with the rest retrieved from reference TRBV7-6 and TRBJ1-1, is GAGVSQSPRYKVTKRGQDVALRCDPISGHVSLYWYRQALGQGPEFLTYFNYEAQQDKSGLPNDRFSAERPEGSISTLTIQRTEQRDSAMYRCASSSHGLTPNTEAFFGQGTRLTVV.

Only a few counts were recorded for this clonotype. The chain's CDR3 is CASRDSGKGRNEKLFF. Here the CDR3 DNA reads TGTGCCAGCAGGGACAGCGGAAAGGGGCGAAATGAAAAACTGTTTTTT. V usage is TRBV12-3 or TRBV12-4 and J usage is TRBJ1-4; TRBD1 might be the D (6 bases). There are 16 residues in the CDR3. V was pared by 6 bases and J by 5 bases, with 19 bases between.

The CDR3 sequence is CASYTDTGELFF. In nucleotides, the CDR3 is TGTGCCAGTTACACTGACACCGGGGAGCTGTTTTTT. The chain combines TRBV28 with TRBJ2-2; D ambiguous. CDR1 is MDHEN and CDR2 is SYDVKM in the germline V gene. The CDR3 covers 12 residues. Trimming pared 9 bases from V and 3 bases from J, leaving 8 bases between.